The rows below give T cell receptor beta chains drawn from one sample of a study of shared clonotypes between healthy human individuals. Clones were sequenced by immunoSEQ multiplex PCR, and TCRdb holds only the in-frame ones, with some missing. The sample includes 2.3 million or so clones, roughly 93% seen only once; the top ten take roughly 0.36%. Input material: naive CD4+ T cells from PBMCs. The receptor source for this set is a man in his late teens or twenties in good health. Some clones in this sample may be carry-over from other donors' samples. Both conserved end residues are part of each CDR3. Fields, in order: J gene, V gene, D gene, CDR3 length, clone size, CDR3 protein, CDR3 DNA. D genes are given only for firm matches. The size of a clone is reported for some rows only, either as once, few or many, or as a class for expanded clones.

j_call: TRBJ1-2
v_call: TRBV9
d_call: .
cdr3_length: 13
clone_size: .
cdr3_aa: CASSGYPSGGYTF
cdr3_nt: TGTGCCAGCAGTGGTTACCCAAGTGGTGGCTACACCTTC

j_call: TRBJ2-7
v_call: TRBV28
d_call: .
cdr3_length: 14
clone_size: .
cdr3_aa: CASTFSRRDYEQYF
cdr3_nt: TGTGCCAGCACCTTCAGCCGTCGAGACTACGAGCAGTACTTC

j_call: TRBJ2-1
v_call: TRBV6-5
d_call: TRBD2
cdr3_length: 13
clone_size: .
cdr3_aa: CASSYSQRGTVFF
cdr3_nt: TGTGCCAGCAGTTACTCCCAGCGGGGAACGGTGTTCTTC

j_call: TRBJ1-3
v_call: TRBV18
d_call: .
cdr3_length: 15
clone_size: .
cdr3_aa: CASSPPGGPGNTIYF
cdr3_nt: TGTGCCAGCTCACCACCAGGGGGGCCTGGAAACACCATATATTTT

j_call: TRBJ2-5
v_call: TRBV6-4
d_call: .
cdr3_length: 13
clone_size: .
cdr3_aa: CASSLDRQETQYF
cdr3_nt: TGTGCCAGCAGTTTGGATCGCCAAGAGACCCAGTACTTC

j_call: TRBJ1-5
v_call: TRBV28
d_call: TRBD1
cdr3_length: 14
clone_size: .
cdr3_aa: CASSDRGANQPQHF
cdr3_nt: TGTGCCAGCAGTGACAGGGGCGCAAATCAGCCCCAGCATTTT

j_call: TRBJ1-4
v_call: TRBV28
d_call: .
cdr3_length: 14
clone_size: .
cdr3_aa: CASSNFRLYEKLFF
cdr3_nt: TGTGCCAGCAGTAATTTTCGCCTTTATGAAAAACTGTTTTTT

j_call: TRBJ2-1
v_call: TRBV2
d_call: .
cdr3_length: 11
clone_size: .
cdr3_aa: CASRESNEQFF
cdr3_nt: TGTGCCAGCAGGGAATCAAATGAGCAGTTCTTC

j_call: TRBJ1-2
v_call: TRBV5-6
d_call: .
cdr3_length: 12
clone_size: .
cdr3_aa: CASSSTGFGYTF
cdr3_nt: TGTGCCAGCAGCTCCACAGGGTTTGGCTACACCTTC

j_call: TRBJ2-1
v_call: TRBV6-5
d_call: .
cdr3_length: 15
clone_size: .
cdr3_aa: CASRLLGDSYNEQFF
cdr3_nt: TGTGCCAGCCGACTCCTAGGGGACTCCTACAATGAGCAGTTCTTC

j_call: TRBJ1-4
v_call: TRBV27
d_call: .
cdr3_length: 16
clone_size: once
cdr3_aa: CASTVATPTTNEKLFF
cdr3_nt: TGTGCCAGCACCGTGGCCACACCTACAACTAATGAAAAACTGTTTTTT

j_call: TRBJ2-3
v_call: TRBV28
d_call: TRBD1
cdr3_length: 15
clone_size: .
cdr3_aa: CASIHRDSSTDTQYF
cdr3_nt: TGTGCCAGCATTCACCGGGACAGCAGCACAGATACGCAGTATTTT

j_call: TRBJ2-3
v_call: TRBV7-9
d_call: TRBD1
cdr3_length: 15
clone_size: once
cdr3_aa: CASGMYRGRLDTQYF
cdr3_nt: TGTGCCAGCGGAATGTACAGGGGGCGTTTGGATACGCAGTATTTT

j_call: TRBJ1-1
v_call: TRBV28
d_call: TRBD1
cdr3_length: 16
clone_size: .
cdr3_aa: CASTLTGTGKNTEAFF
cdr3_nt: TGTGCCAGCACTCTAACGGGGACAGGGAAGAACACTGAAGCTTTCTTT

j_call: TRBJ2-3
v_call: TRBV2
d_call: .
cdr3_length: 13
clone_size: .
cdr3_aa: CASREGGTDTQYF
cdr3_nt: TGTGCCAGCAGAGAGGGGGGCACAGATACGCAGTATTTT

j_call: TRBJ2-1
v_call: TRBV5-4
d_call: TRBD2
cdr3_length: 15
clone_size: once
cdr3_aa: CASSLSGRVWEEQFF
cdr3_nt: TGTGCCAGCAGCTTGAGCGGGAGAGTTTGGGAGGAGCAGTTCTTC

j_call: TRBJ2-5
v_call: TRBV2
d_call: TRBD1
cdr3_length: 16
clone_size: .
cdr3_aa: CASSVGGRGSVETQYF
cdr3_nt: TGTGCCAGCAGTGTAGGGGGCAGAGGGTCTGTAGAGACCCAGTACTTC

j_call: TRBJ1-2
v_call: TRBV6-6
d_call: .
cdr3_length: 15
clone_size: .
cdr3_aa: CASSHAYAMDYGYTF
cdr3_nt: TGTGCCAGCAGCCACGCATACGCCATGGACTATGGCTACACCTTC

j_call: TRBJ2-5
v_call: TRBV29-1
d_call: .
cdr3_length: 14
clone_size: once
cdr3_aa: CSVEDAGSRETQYF
cdr3_nt: TGCAGCGTTGAAGACGCAGGGAGTAGGGAGACCCAGTACTTC

j_call: TRBJ1-2
v_call: TRBV7-2
d_call: .
cdr3_length: 15
clone_size: .
cdr3_aa: CASSLYGGRVDGYTF
cdr3_nt: TGTGCCAGCAGCTTATACGGTGGCCGGGTGGATGGCTACACCTTC

j_call: TRBJ2-5
v_call: TRBV5-1
d_call: .
cdr3_length: 13
clone_size: .
cdr3_aa: CASSQPLAPHQYF
cdr3_nt: TGCGCCAGCAGCCAACCGCTAGCGCCGCACCAGTACTTC

j_call: TRBJ2-1
v_call: TRBV7-7
d_call: .
cdr3_length: 16
clone_size: .
cdr3_aa: CASSLLPLARSNEQFF
cdr3_nt: TGTGCCAGCAGCTTACTCCCCCTAGCCCGTTCTAATGAGCAGTTCTTC

j_call: TRBJ2-3
v_call: TRBV7-2
d_call: TRBD2
cdr3_length: 18
clone_size: .
cdr3_aa: CASSLSLTSGRGTDTQYF
cdr3_nt: TGTGCCAGCAGCCTAAGCCTTACTAGCGGGAGAGGAACAGATACGCAGTATTTT

j_call: TRBJ2-1
v_call: TRBV28
d_call: .
cdr3_length: 16
clone_size: .
cdr3_aa: CASSLGRRARGNEQFF
cdr3_nt: TGTGCCAGCAGTTTAGGTCGGAGGGCCCGGGGAAATGAGCAGTTCTTC

j_call: TRBJ1-2
v_call: TRBV15
d_call: TRBD1
cdr3_length: 17
clone_size: .
cdr3_aa: CATSRRGQGATNYGYTF
cdr3_nt: TGTGCCACCAGCAGGAGGGGACAGGGGGCGACTAACTATGGCTACACCTTC

j_call: TRBJ2-7
v_call: TRBV23-1
d_call: .
cdr3_length: 17
clone_size: .
cdr3_aa: CASSQWGSRGLSYEQYF
cdr3_nt: TGCGCCAGCAGTCAATGGGGGAGCAGGGGCCTCTCCTACGAGCAGTACTTC

j_call: TRBJ1-5
v_call: TRBV18
d_call: .
cdr3_length: 14
clone_size: few
cdr3_aa: CASSPPGPNQPQHF
cdr3_nt: TGTGCCAGCTCACCACCGGGGCCGAATCAGCCCCAGCATTTT

j_call: TRBJ1-4
v_call: TRBV4-3
d_call: .
cdr3_length: 13
clone_size: .
cdr3_aa: CASSQVRGEKLFF
cdr3_nt: TGCGCCAGCAGCCAAGTTCGCGGAGAAAAACTGTTTTTT

j_call: TRBJ1-1
v_call: TRBV2
d_call: .
cdr3_length: 14
clone_size: .
cdr3_aa: CASSEQGRETEAFF
cdr3_nt: TGTGCCAGCAGTGAACAGGGACGGGAAACTGAAGCTTTCTTT

j_call: TRBJ2-1
v_call: TRBV7-3
d_call: TRBD2
cdr3_length: 15
clone_size: .
cdr3_aa: CASSLVLAGDTEQFF
cdr3_nt: TGTGCCAGCAGCTTAGTCCTTGCGGGAGACACTGAGCAGTTCTTC

j_call: TRBJ2-2
v_call: TRBV2
d_call: .
cdr3_length: 14
clone_size: .
cdr3_aa: CASSNGRTVGELFF
cdr3_nt: TGTGCCAGCAGTAACGGACGGACGGTCGGGGAGCTGTTTTTT